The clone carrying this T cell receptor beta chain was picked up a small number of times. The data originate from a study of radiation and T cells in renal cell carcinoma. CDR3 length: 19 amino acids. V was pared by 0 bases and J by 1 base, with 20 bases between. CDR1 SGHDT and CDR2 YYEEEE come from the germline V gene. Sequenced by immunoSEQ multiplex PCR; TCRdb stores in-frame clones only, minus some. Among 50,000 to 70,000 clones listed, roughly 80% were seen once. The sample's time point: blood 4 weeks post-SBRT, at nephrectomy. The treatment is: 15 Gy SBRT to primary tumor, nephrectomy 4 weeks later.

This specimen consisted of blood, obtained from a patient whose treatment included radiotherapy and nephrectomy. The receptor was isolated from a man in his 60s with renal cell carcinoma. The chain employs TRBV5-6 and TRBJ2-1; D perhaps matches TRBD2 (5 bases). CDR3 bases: TGTGCCAGCAGCTTGGGTTTGGCGGGCCGCGAGATTTCCTACAATGAGCAGTTCTTC. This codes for CASSLGLAGREISYNEQFF.